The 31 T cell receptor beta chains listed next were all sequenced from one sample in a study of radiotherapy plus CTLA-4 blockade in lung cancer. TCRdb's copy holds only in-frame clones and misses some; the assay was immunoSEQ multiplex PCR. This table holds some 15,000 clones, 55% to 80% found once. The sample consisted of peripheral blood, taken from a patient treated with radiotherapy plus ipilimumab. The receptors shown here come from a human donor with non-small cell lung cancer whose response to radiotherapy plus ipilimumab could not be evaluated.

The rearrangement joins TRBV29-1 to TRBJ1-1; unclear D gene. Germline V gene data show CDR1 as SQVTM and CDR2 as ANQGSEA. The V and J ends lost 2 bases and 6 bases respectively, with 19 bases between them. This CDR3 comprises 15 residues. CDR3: CSVERRGLIIAEAFF. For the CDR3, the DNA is TGCAGCGTTGAACGGAGAGGCTTAATCATTGCTGAAGCTTTCTTT.

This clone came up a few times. In nucleotides, the CDR3 is TGTGCCAGCAGTCCGTTGGGACAGGTCCAAGAGACCCAGTACTTC. Translated, it gives CASSPLGQVQETQYF. The chain is built from TRBV11-2 and TRBJ2-5; 8 bases match TRBD1. This CDR3 has 15 amino acids. V gave up 6 bases and J gave up 1 base; unmatched junction bases: 7. Germline CDR1 is SGHAT and CDR2 is FQNNGV.

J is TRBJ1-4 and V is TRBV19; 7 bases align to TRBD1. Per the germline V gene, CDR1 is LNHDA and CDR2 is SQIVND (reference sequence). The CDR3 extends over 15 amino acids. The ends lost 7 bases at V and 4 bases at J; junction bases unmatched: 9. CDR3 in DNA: TGTGCCAGTAATGTCCGGGACAGATTTAATGAAAAACTGTTTTTT. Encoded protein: CASNVRDRFNEKLFF.

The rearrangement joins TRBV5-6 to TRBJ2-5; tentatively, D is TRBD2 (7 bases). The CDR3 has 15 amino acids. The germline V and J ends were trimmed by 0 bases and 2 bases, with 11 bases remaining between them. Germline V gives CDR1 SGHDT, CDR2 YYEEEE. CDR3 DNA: TGTGCCAGCAGCTTGGCGGGGAGGGGGCAAGAGACCCAGTACTTC. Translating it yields CASSLAGRGQETQYF.

The CDR3 DNA is TGCAGCGCCTTTCAGGGGGACACTGAAGCTTTCTTT. This codes for CSAFQGDTEAFF. The chain employs TRBV29-1 and TRBJ1-1, with TRBD1 matching 7 bases. Germline CDR1 is SQVTM and CDR2 is ANQGSEA. V lost 7 bases, J lost 3 bases, and 5 bases stayed unmatched. CDR3 length: 12 residues.

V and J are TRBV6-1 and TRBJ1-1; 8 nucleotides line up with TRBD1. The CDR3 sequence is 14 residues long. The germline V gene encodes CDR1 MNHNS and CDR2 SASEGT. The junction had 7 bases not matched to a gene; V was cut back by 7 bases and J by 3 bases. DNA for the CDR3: TGTGCCAGCAATGCAGTGACAGGGGACACTGAAGCTTTCTTT. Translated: CASNAVTGDTEAFF.

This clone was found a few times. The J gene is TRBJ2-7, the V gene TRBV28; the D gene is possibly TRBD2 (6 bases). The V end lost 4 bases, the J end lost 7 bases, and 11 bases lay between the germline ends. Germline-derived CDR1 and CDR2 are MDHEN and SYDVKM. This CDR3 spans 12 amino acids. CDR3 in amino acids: CASSWRGREQYF. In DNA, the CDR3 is TGTGCCAGCAGTTGGCGGGGTCGGGAGCAGTACTTC. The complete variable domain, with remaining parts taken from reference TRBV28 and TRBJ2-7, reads DVKVTQSSRYLVKRTGEKVFLECVQDMDHENMFWYRQDPGLGLRLIYFSYDVKMKEKGDIPEGYSVSREKKERFSLILESASTNQTSMYLCASSWRGREQYFGPGTRLTVT.

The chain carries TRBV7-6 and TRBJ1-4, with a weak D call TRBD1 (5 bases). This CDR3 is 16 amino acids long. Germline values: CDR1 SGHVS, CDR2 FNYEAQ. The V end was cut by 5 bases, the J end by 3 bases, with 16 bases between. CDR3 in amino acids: CASSPRRGLSNEKLFF. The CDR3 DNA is TGTGCCAGCAGCCCTCGAAGGGGACTGTCTAATGAAAAACTGTTTTTT. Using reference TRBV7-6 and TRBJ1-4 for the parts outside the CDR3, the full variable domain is GAGVSQSPRYKVTKRGQDVALRCDPISGHVSLYWYRQALGQGPEFLTYFNYEAQQDKSGLPNDRFSAERPEGSISTLTIQRTEQRDSAMYRCASSPRRGLSNEKLFFGSGTQLSVL.

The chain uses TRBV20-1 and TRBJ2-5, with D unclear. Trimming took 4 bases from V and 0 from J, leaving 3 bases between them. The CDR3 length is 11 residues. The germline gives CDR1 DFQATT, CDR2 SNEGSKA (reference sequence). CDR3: CSANNQETQYF. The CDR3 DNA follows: TGCAGTGCTAACAACCAAGAGACCCAGTACTTC.

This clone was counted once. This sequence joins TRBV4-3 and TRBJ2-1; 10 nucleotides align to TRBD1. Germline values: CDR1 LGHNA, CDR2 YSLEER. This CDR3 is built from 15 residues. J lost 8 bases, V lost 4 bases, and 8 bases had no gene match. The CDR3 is CASSRGGQGVDEQFF. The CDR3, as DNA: TGCGCCAGCAGCCGGGGAGGACAGGGGGTGGATGAGCAGTTCTTC.

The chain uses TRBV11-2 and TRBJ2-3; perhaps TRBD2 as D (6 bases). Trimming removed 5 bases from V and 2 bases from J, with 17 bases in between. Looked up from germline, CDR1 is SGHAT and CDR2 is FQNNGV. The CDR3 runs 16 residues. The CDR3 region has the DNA TGTGCCAGCAGCCACTGGGCCGGGGGAGACACAGATACGCAGTATTTT. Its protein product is CASSHWAGGDTDTQYF.

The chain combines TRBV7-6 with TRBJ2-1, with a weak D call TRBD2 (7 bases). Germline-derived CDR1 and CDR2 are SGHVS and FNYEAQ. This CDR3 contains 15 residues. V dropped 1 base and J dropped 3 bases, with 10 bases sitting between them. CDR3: CASSLGGGLYNEQFF. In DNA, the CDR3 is TGTGCCAGCAGCTTAGGGGGGGGCCTCTACAATGAGCAGTTCTTC.

CDR3 sequence: CASSNPGANEKLFF. Here the CDR3 DNA reads TGCGCCAGCAGCAACCCCGGGGCTAATGAAAAACTGTTTTTT. The chain couples TRBV5-1 to TRBJ1-4; D remains unclear. CDR1 and CDR2 (germline): SGHRS, YFSETQ. CDR3 length: 14 amino acids. Trimming pared 4 bases from V and 3 bases from J, leaving 10 bases between.

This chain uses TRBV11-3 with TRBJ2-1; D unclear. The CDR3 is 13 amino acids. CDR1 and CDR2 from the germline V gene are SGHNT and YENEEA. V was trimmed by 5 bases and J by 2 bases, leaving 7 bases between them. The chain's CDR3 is CASSPGPYNEQFF. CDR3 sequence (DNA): TGTGCCAGCAGCCCCGGTCCCTACAATGAGCAGTTCTTC. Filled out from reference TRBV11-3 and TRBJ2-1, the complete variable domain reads EAGVVQSPRYKIIEKKQPVAFWCNPISGHNTLYWYLQNLGQGPELLIRYENEEAVDDSQLPKDRFSAERLKGVDSTLKIQPAELGDSAVYLCASSPGPYNEQFFGPGTRLTVL.

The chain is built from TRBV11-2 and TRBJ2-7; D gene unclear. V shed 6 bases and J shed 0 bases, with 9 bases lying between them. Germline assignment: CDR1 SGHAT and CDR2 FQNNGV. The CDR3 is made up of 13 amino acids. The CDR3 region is CASRLSSSYEQYV. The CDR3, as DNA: TGTGCCAGCAGACTTTCTAGCTCCTACGAGCAGTACGTC.

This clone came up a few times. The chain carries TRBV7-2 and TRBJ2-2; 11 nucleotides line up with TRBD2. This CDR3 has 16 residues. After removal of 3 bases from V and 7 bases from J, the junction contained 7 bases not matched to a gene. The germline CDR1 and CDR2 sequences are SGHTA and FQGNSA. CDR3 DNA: TGTGCCAGCAGCTTCTCTAGCGGGGGGCGGGGCGGGGAGCTGTTTTTT. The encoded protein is CASSFSSGGRGGELFF.

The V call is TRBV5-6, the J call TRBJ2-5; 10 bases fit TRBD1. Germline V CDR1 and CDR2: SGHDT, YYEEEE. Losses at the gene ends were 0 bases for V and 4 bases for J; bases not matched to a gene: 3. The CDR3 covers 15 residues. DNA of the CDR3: TGTGCCAGCAGCTTGGCTGGGACAGGGGCAGAGACCCAGTACTTC. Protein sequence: CASSLAGTGAETQYF.

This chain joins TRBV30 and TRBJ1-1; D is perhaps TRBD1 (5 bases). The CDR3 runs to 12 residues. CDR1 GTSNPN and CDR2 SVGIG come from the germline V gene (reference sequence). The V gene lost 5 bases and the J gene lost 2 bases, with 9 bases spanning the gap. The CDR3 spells CAWGRGNTEAFF. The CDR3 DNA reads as TGTGCCTGGGGGAGGGGTAACACTGAAGCTTTCTTT.

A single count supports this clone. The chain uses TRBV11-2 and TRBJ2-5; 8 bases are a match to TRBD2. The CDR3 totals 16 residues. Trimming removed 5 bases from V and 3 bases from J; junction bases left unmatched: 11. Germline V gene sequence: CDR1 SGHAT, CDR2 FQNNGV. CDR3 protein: CASSTGAAGVKETQYF. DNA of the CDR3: TGTGCCAGCAGCACCGGGGCAGCGGGGGTAAAAGAGACCCAGTACTTC.

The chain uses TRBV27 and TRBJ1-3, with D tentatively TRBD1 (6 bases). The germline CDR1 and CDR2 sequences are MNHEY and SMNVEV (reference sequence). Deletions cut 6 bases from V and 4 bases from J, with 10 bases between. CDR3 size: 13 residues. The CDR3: CASSRDIGNTIYF. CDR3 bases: TGTGCCAGCAGCCGGGACATCGGAAACACCATATATTTT.

CDR3 loop: CASGLVLDGQGKADTQYF. In DNA form, the CDR3 reads TGTGCTAGTGGTTTGGTACTTGACGGACAGGGGAAAGCAGATACGCAGTATTTT. This sequence joins TRBV12-5 and TRBJ2-3; TRBD1 matches at 9 bases. CDR1 LGHNT and CDR2 FRNRAP come from the germline V gene. This CDR3 has 18 amino acids. The ends lost 0 bases at V and 4 bases at J; junction bases unmatched: 11.

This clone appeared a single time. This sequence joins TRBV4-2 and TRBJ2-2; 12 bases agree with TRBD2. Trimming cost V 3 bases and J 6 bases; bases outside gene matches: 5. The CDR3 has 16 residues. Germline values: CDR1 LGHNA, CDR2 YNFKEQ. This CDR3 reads CASSQASGGASGELFF. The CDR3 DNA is TGTGCCAGCAGCCAGGCTAGCGGGGGGGCGTCCGGGGAGCTGTTTTTT.

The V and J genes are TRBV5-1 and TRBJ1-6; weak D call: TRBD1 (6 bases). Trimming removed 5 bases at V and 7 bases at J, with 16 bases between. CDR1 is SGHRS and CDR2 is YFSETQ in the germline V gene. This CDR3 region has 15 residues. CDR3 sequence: CASSPWGLGNSPLHF. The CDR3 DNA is TGCGCCAGCAGTCCTTGGGGGCTGGGAAATTCACCCCTCCACTTT.

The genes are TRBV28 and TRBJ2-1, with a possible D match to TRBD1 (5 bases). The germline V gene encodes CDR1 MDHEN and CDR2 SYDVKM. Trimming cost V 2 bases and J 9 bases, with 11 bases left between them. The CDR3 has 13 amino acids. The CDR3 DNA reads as TGTGCCAGCAGTTTAGGGGCGAAGGGTGAGCAGTTCTTC. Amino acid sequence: CASSLGAKGEQFF.

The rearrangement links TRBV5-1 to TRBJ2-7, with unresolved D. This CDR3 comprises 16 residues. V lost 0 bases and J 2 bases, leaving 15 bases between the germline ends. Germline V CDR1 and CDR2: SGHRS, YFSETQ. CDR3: CASSLAVAPTTYEQYF. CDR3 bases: TGCGCCAGCAGCTTGGCCGTGGCTCCCACGACCTACGAGCAGTACTTC.

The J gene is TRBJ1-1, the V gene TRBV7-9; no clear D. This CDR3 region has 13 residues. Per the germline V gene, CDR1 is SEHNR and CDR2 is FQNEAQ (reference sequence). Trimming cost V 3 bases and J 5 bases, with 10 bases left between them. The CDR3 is CASSFSGLTEAFF. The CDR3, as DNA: TGTGCCAGCAGCTTTTCGGGGTTGACTGAAGCTTTCTTT.

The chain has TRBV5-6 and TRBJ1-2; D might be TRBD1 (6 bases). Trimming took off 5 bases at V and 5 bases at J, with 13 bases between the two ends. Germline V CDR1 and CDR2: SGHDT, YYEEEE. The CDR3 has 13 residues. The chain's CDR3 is CASSSRTVYGYTF. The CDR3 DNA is TGTGCCAGCAGTTCTCGGACAGTATATGGCTACACCTTC.

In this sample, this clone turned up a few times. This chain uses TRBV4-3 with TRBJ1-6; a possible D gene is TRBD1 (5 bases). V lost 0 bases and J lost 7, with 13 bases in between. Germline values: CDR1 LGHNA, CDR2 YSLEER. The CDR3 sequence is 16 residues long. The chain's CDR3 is CASSQDLRGGNSPLHF. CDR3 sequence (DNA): TGCGCCAGCAGCCAAGACCTGAGGGGAGGGAATTCACCCCTCCACTTT.

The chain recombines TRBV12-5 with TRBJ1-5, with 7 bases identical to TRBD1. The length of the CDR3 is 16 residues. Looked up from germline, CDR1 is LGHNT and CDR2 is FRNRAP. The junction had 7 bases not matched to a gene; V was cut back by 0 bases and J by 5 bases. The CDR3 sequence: CASGLVPTGQHQPQHF. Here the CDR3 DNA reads TGTGCTAGTGGTTTGGTACCGACAGGGCAACATCAGCCCCAGCATTTT.

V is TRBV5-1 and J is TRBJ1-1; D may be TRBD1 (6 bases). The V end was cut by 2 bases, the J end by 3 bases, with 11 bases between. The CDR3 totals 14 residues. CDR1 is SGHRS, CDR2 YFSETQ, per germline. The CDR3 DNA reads TGCGCCAGCAGCTTCAGGGGTTTCGACACTGAAGCTTTCTTT. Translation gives CASSFRGFDTEAFF.

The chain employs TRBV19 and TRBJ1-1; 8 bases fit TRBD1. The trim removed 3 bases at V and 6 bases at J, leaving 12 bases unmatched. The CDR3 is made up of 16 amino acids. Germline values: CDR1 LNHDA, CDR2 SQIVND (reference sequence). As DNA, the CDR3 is TGTGCCAGTAGTATTGACCCAGGGGGCAGCATCGCTGAAGCTTTCTTT. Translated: CASSIDPGGSIAEAFF.